The clone carrying this TCR beta chain was seen only a few times. The study included ophthalmopathy patients with Clinical Activity Score at least 3, NOSPECS grade at least 4 and duration under 3 months. Patients were excluded for uncontrolled infection, other autoimmune disease, pregnancy or lactation. Together with thyroid ultrasound, orbital computed tomography, serum thyroxine and TRAb, clinical symptoms were used for diagnoses. The authors took PBMCs from roughly 9.7 ml fresh peripheral blood. V gave up 3 bases and J gave up 0 bases, with 9 bases separating them. Looked up from germline, CDR1 is MGHRA and CDR2 is YSYEKL. The CDR3 totals 15 residues. These data belong to a study of T cells in Graves' hyperthyroidism and ophthalmopathy. Template material for amplifying TCR beta CDR3 regions consisted of RNA transcripts. HTBI primers were employed in a first-round RT-PCR of the TCR CDR3. In TCRdb, the multiplex PCR reads were re-called with MiXCR into one record per CDR3 protein. The sample carries around 620,000 distinct CDR3 sequences, approximately 15% recorded once.

V is TRBV4-1 and J is TRBJ1-5; D not certain. The sequenced sample consisted of blood. This sequence originates from a young woman with Graves' ophthalmopathy. CDR3 protein: CASSQRASSNQPQHF. DNA of the CDR3: TGCGCCAGCAGCCAGCGGGCTTCTAGCAATCAGCCCCAGCATTTT.